The sequence of this T cell receptor (beta chain) was determined in a study of CD8 T cells in ankylosing spondylitis. Regarding the study as a whole: A TCR beta motif of under ten highly homologous variants seemed to mark ankylosing spondylitis blood. Significantly higher representation of disease-linked clones was reported for matched ankylosing spondylitis synovial fluid.

The CDR3 is made up of 13 amino acids. This clonotype occurred a few times. Its matching antigen is unknown. A much larger clone lies a single base off, so this may be a read error. Preparation of TCR beta libraries was done by quantitative 5'-RACE with molecular barcodes. TCRdb re-analysed the 5' RACE reads in MiXCR, keeping a single row per CDR3 protein. The sample records about 240,000 distinct CDR3 sequences, roughly 8.2% being singletons. The V and J genes are TRBV12-3 or TRBV12-4 and TRBJ1-2, with 9 bases that match TRBD1. The sequence was obtained from a female donor with ankylosing spondylitis or in good health (not recorded which). The specimen was blood, either unsorted or a sorted T cell fraction (not recorded which). The CDR3, as DNA: TGTGCCAGCAGCACGGGGACAGGGTATGGCCACACCTTC. Encoded protein: CASSTGTGYGHTF.